The source of this T cell receptor beta chain is a study of naive and memory T cell subsets. General study points: A few larger clonotypes appeared in naive repertoires, especially CD8, possibly memory cells re-expressing CD45RA.

This clonotype was found a few times. Its antigen is unidentified. An equimolar mix of two oligonucleotides served as the beta constant-region primer for TRBC1 and TRBC2. Ligated cDNA was amplified by four rounds of PCR with nested alpha and beta constant-region primers and SP2. Using its own MiXCR run on the UMI-ligation and nested PCR reads, TCRdb lists one record per CDR3 protein. This table holds over 90,000 distinct CDR3 sequences, roughly 10% found once. The receptor was isolated from a human donor in good health. Sample: naive CD4+ T cells from blood.

The CDR3 region is CASSGRQGAIYQPQHF. As DNA, the CDR3 is TGTGCCAGCAGTGGCCGACAGGGGGCGATTTACCAGCCCCAGCATTTT. The J gene is TRBJ1-5, the V gene TRBV25-1; the match to TRBD1 covers 10 bases. This CDR3 is built from 16 residues. With V trimmed by 4 bases and J by 7 bases, 10 bases remained unmatched. Germline values: CDR1 MGHDK, CDR2 SYGVNS. Variable domain in full (rest from reference TRBV25-1 and TRBJ1-5): EADIYQTPRYLVIGTGKKITLECSQTMGHDKMYWYQQDPGMELHLIHYSYGVNSTEKGDLSSESTVSRIRTEHFPLTLESARPSHTSQYLCASSGRQGAIYQPQHFGDGTRLSIL.